These 24 T cell receptor beta chains were sequenced from one sample in a study of blood T cells in healthy people across ages. Then a second PCR, running roughly 6 to 12 cycles, was carried out with a sample-barcoded 5' primer and a J-beta primer mix. TCRdb reprocessed the 5' RACE reads with MiXCR, giving one entry per CDR3 protein. The table shows fewer than 750,000 distinct CDR3 sequences, with approximately 52% occurring only once. The sample was blood. The receptors originated from a woman of 80 years or more in good health.

As DNA, the CDR3 is TGTGCCAGCAGACACCCGGGACTAGCGGTCAATGAGCAGTTCTTC. This translates into CASRHPGLAVNEQFF. The V and J genes are TRBV14 and TRBJ2-1; the match to TRBD2 covers 11 bases. CDR3 length: 15 residues. Trimming at V came to 6 bases and at J to 6 bases, leaving 7 bases not matched to a gene. The V gene's germline CDR1 is SGHDN and CDR2 FVKESK.

This clonotype showed up just once. This may be a read error, as it is one base from a much larger clone. Without the conserved terminal phenylalanine or tryptophan, this CDR3 likely stems from a read error. This sequence joins TRBV28 and TRBJ1-2, with TRBD1 identical over 12 bases. CDR3 length equals 16 residues. Germline V gene data show CDR1 as MDHEN and CDR2 as SYDVKM. With 3 bases clipped from V and 4 bases from J, the junction kept 6 bases outside the gene matches. Here the CDR3 reads CASSFFPGQGAYGYTI. Here the CDR3 DNA reads TGTGCCAGCAGTTTCTTCCCGGGACAGGGGGCCTATGGCTACACCATC.

Many counts were recorded for this clonotype. V usage is TRBV6-6 and J usage is TRBJ2-3, with TRBD1 matching over 8 bases. CDR1 and CDR2 from the germline V gene are MNHNY and SVGAGI (reference sequence). The CDR3 length is 16 residues. Unmatched junction bases numbered 9, after V lost 6 bases and J lost 1 base. The CDR3 region has the DNA TGTGCCAGCAGACCGAGGACAGGGCAGGGCACAGATACGCAGTATTTT. Its protein product is CASRPRTGQGTDTQYF.

As to this clonotype: A junction end diverges from the germline sequence, so it may reflect a read error. The chain joins TRBV12-3 or TRBV12-4 to TRBJ1-2; D unclear. The CDR3 is made up of 14 amino acids. CDR3 region: CASSVAGINYGYTF. The CDR3 DNA is TGTGCCAGCAGTGTAGCCGGGATTAACTATGGCTACACCTTC.

The V and J genes are TRBV5-8 and TRBJ2-7, with no clear D. The DNA end favors TRBJ2-5, so the J call may be wrong. Germline CDR1 SGHTS, CDR2 YDEGEE. The CDR3 loop spans 13 amino acids. As DNA, the CDR3 is TGTGCCAGCAGCAGACGGAACCAAGAGACCCAGTACTTC. Translation: CASSRRNQETQYF.

This clonotype has a count of ten or more. The chain links TRBV29-1 to TRBJ2-7, with D possibly TRBD2 on 6 matching bases. Trimming removed 7 bases at V and 1 base at J, with 8 bases between. CDR3 length equals 11 residues. Germline loops: CDR1 SQVTM, CDR2 ANQGSEA. For the CDR3, the DNA is TGCAGCGGGGGGGTATCCTACGAGCAGTACTTC. This gives the protein CSGGVSYEQYF.

The chain has TRBV20-1 and TRBJ2-7, with 9 nucleotides matching TRBD2. The CDR3 length is 14 residues. Germline V lookup: CDR1 DFQATT, CDR2 SNEGSKA (reference sequence). Trimming at V came to 1 base and at J to 5 bases, leaving 6 bases not matched to a gene. CDR3 loop: CSARVPSGMHEQYF. CDR3 sequence (DNA): TGCAGTGCTAGAGTCCCTAGCGGGATGCACGAGCAGTACTTC.

This clonotype has just one count. The chain couples TRBV25-1 to TRBJ2-7, with D possibly being TRBD1 (6 bases). The J call is in doubt because the DNA end fits TRBJ2-4 better. The V gene's germline CDR1 is MGHDK and CDR2 SYGVNS. The CDR3 totals 14 residues. CDR3 nucleotide sequence: TGTGCCAGCAGTGAGGCAGGACAGCTCAACATTCAGTACTTC. Its translation is CASSEAGQLNIQYF.

The rearrangement joins TRBV29-1 to TRBJ2-4; the D is unclear. Germline V gene lookup returns CDR1 SQVTM and CDR2 ANQGSEA. Trimming left V 4 bases short and J 1 base short, with 8 bases between. The CDR3 totals 13 residues. This CDR3 reads CSVAGRAKNIQYF. The DNA for the CDR3 is TGCAGCGTTGCCGGTCGGGCCAAAAACATTCAGTACTTC.

The CDR3 DNA is TGTGCCAGCAGCAACCGACAGGCCCCCTACGAGCAGTACTTC. It codes for CASSNRQAPYEQYF. V usage is TRBV6-2 or TRBV6-3 and J usage is TRBJ2-7, with D maybe TRBD1 (6 bases). Germline V gene lookup returns CDR1 MNHEY and CDR2 SVGEGT. The CDR3 has 14 amino acids. The V end was cut by 6 bases, the J end by 2 bases, with 14 bases between.

In its sample, this clonotype was seen once. A read error may be the cause here, since a much bigger clone is one base away. J is TRBJ2-7 and V is TRBV7-2; D call uncertain. The germline CDR1 and CDR2 sequences are SGHTA and FQGNSA. This CDR3 is 12 amino acids long. The ends were cut back, 5 bases at V and 3 bases at J, with 8 bases in the middle. CDR3 in DNA: TGTGCCAGCAGCCCAGAGAACTACGAGCAGTACTTC. This sequence encodes CASSPENYEQYF.

This clonotype was counted only a few times. The chain has TRBV27 and TRBJ2-3; the D is unclear. CDR1 MNHEY and CDR2 SMNVEV come from the germline V gene (reference sequence). The CDR3 is 14 residues long. Trimming pared 5 bases from V and 1 base from J, leaving 10 bases between. The CDR3 is CASSQSVGTDTQYF. The CDR3 DNA reads TGTGCCAGCAGTCAATCGGTCGGCACAGATACGCAGTATTTT.

This rearrangement joins TRBV21-1 to TRBJ2-5; the table names TRBD1, a call not compared with the DNA. TRBV21-1 is labeled a pseudogene. The CDR3 sequence is 17 residues long. CDR3 protein: CASSKAVAGTPQETQYF. The DNA for the CDR3 is TGTGCCAGCAGCAAAGCCGTAGCCGGGACACCGCAAGAGACCCAGTACTTC.

This clonotype has more than one count but fewer than ten. This sequence joins TRBV18 and TRBJ2-1, with D maybe TRBD2 (6 bases). CDR1 and CDR2 from the germline V gene are KGHSH and LQKENI. This CDR3 comprises 16 residues. Trimming stripped 4 bases from V and 0 bases from J, with 13 bases between. CDR3 bases: TGTGCCAGCTCACAGGCTAGCGAGCTCTCCTACAATGAGCAGTTCTTC. Protein: CASSQASELSYNEQFF.

The genes are TRBV29-1 and TRBJ1-2, with a tentative D call TRBD1 (6 bases). Trimming cost V 7 bases and J 3 bases, with 21 bases left between them. This CDR3 region has 15 residues. Germline CDR1 is SQVTM and CDR2 is ANQGSEA. The CDR3 protein is CSGLFSQGFDYGYTF. CDR3 coding DNA: TGCAGCGGACTCTTTTCACAGGGATTTGACTATGGCTACACCTTC.

The table lists this clonotype with a few counts. This chain connects TRBV28 to TRBJ2-3, with 11 bases matching TRBD2. J was trimmed by 7 bases and V by 1 base; bases with no gene match: 10. The CDR3 length is 17 residues. From germline, CDR1 is MDHEN and CDR2 SYDVKM. This chain's CDR3 is CASSLLGLAGGMNTQYF. For the CDR3, the DNA is TGTGCCAGCAGTTTATTAGGCCTAGCGGGGGGCATGAATACGCAGTATTTT.

In its sample, this clonotype was seen a few times. V and J are TRBV3-1 and TRBJ1-1; the match to TRBD1 covers 7 bases. Germline CDR1 LGHDT, CDR2 YNNKEL (reference sequence). J was trimmed by 6 bases and V by 5 bases; bases with no gene match: 6. The CDR3 extends over 13 amino acids. Written as DNA, the CDR3 is TGTGCCAGCAGCGACAGGGCCGTCGCTGAAGCTTTCTTT. Protein sequence: CASSDRAVAEAFF.

The V call is TRBV28, the J call TRBJ2-5; D not certain. The closer fit of TRBJ2-7 to the DNA end suggests the J call may be wrong. The CDR3 is 13 residues long. The germline gives CDR1 MDHEN, CDR2 SYDVKM. CDR3 nucleotides: TGTGCCAGCAGTGTGTCCAGATTTTACGAGCAGTACTTC. Translated: CASSVSRFYEQYF.

V usage is TRBV25-1 and J usage is TRBJ2-2, with 8 bases lining up with TRBD1. This CDR3 is built from 14 residues. V dropped 8 bases and J dropped 3; count of bases not matched to a gene: 5. Germline V gene data show CDR1 as MGHDK and CDR2 as SYGVNS. The CDR3 nucleotides read TGTGCCAGCGGGACAGGTTCGCACACCGGGGAGCTGTTTTTT. Its translation is CASGTGSHTGELFF.

The CDR3 nucleotides are TGTGCCAGCACACTCGTCGAAGGCGTTGGTGAAGCTTTCTTT. Translation gives CASTLVEGVGEAFF. V and J are TRBV2 and TRBJ1-1; D unresolved. This CDR3 spans 14 amino acids. Germline CDR1 and CDR2: SNHLY and FYNNEI. V was pared by 7 bases and J by 7 bases, with 19 bases between.

In its sample, this clonotype was seen a few times. The chain combines TRBV27 with TRBJ1-1; TRBD1 aligns across 7 bases. Looked up from germline, CDR1 is MNHEY and CDR2 is SMNVEV (reference sequence). This CDR3 comprises 18 residues. The junction had 17 bases not matched to a gene; V was cut back by 1 base and J by 6 bases. The CDR3 region is CASSLYAGQVGGRSEAFF. For the CDR3, the DNA is TGTGCCAGCAGTTTATACGCAGGACAGGTTGGTGGACGATCTGAAGCTTTCTTT.

The V and J genes are TRBV20-1 and TRBJ2-1; perhaps D is TRBD1 or TRBD2 (6 bases each). The V gene lost 0 bases and the J gene lost 7 bases, with 19 bases spanning the gap. This CDR3 has 16 residues. The germline CDR1 and CDR2 sequences are DFQATT and SNEGSKA (reference sequence). The CDR3 DNA is TGCAGTGCTAGAGACCCCCTGGGGGGCCCACTTAATGAGCAGTTCTTC. It codes for CSARDPLGGPLNEQFF.

The table lists this clonotype with many counts. It may be a read error: a sequence one base away is much more abundant. J is TRBJ2-3 and V is TRBV6-6; D may match TRBD1 or TRBD2 (7 bases each). Per the germline V gene, CDR1 is MNHNY and CDR2 is SVGAGI (reference sequence). The CDR3 length is 16 residues. The CDR3 protein is CASSRGEGARTDTRYF. DNA for the CDR3: TGTGCCAGCAGTAGAGGGGAGGGGGCGCGAACAGATACGCGGTATTTT.

J is TRBJ2-1 and V is TRBV3-1, with TRBD1 matching over 7 bases. CDR1 LGHDT and CDR2 YNNKEL come from the germline V gene (reference sequence). With V trimmed by 3 bases and J by 0 bases, 8 bases remained unmatched. The CDR3 length is 17 residues. The CDR3 is CASSQGRTGFSYNEQFF. CDR3 coding DNA: TGTGCCAGCAGCCAGGGACGGACAGGCTTCTCCTACAATGAGCAGTTCTTC.